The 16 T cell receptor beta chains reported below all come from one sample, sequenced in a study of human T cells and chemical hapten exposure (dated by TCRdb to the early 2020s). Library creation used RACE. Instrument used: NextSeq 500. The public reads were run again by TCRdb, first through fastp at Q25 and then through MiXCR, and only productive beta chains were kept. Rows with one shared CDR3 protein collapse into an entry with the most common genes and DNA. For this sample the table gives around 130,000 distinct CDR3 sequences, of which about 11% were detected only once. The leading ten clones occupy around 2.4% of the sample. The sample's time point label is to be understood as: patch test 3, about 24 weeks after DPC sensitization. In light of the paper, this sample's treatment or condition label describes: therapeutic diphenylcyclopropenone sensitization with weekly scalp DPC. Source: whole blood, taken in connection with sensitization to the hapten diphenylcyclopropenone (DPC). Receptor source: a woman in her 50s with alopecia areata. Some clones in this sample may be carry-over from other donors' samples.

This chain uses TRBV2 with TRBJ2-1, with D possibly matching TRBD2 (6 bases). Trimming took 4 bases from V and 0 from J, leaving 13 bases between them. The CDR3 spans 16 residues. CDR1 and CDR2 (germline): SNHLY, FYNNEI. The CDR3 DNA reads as TGTGCCAGCAGTGTGGGTGCCGGGGGCTCCTACAATGAGCAGTTCTTC. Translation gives CASSVGAGGSYNEQFF.

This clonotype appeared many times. This CDR3 reads CASSLTRGNQPQHF. Here the CDR3 DNA reads TGTGCCAGCAGTTTAACCAGGGGGAATCAGCCCCAGCATTTT. The gene calls are TRBV12-3 or TRBV12-4 and TRBJ1-5, with TRBD1 matching 7 bases. The CDR3 loop spans 14 amino acids. Trimming took 2 bases from V and 4 from J; bases not matched to a gene: 2.

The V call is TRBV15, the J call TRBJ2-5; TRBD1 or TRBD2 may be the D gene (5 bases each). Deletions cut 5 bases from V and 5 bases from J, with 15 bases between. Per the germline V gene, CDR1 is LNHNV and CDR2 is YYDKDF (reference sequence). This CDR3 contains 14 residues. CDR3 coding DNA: TGTGCCACCAGCGGCTCCTTGGGGGTGGAGACCCAGTACTTC. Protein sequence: CATSGSLGVETQYF.

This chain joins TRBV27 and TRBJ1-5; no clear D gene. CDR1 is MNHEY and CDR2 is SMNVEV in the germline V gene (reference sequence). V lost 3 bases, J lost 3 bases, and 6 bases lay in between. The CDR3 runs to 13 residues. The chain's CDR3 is CASSFSVNQPQHF. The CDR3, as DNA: TGTGCCAGCAGTTTTAGTGTCAATCAGCCCCAGCATTTT.

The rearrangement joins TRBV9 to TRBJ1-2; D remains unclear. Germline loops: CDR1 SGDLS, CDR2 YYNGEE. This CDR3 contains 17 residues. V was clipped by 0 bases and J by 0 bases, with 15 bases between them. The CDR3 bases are TGTGCCAGCAGCGTAGCAAAGGACGGCGCCCCTAACTATGGCTACACCTTC. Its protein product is CASSVAKDGAPNYGYTF.

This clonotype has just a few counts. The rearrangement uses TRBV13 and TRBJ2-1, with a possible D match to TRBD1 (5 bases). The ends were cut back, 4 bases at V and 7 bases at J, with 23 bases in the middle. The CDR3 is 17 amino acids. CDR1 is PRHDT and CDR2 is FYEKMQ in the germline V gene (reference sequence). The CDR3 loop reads CASSSAQGPLGRNEQFF. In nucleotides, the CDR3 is TGTGCCAGCAGCTCTGCCCAGGGTCCCCTTGGCAGAAATGAGCAGTTCTTC.

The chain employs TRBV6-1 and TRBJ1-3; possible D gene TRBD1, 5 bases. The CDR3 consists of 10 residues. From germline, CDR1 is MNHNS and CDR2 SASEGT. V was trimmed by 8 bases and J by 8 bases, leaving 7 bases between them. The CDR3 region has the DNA TGTGCCAGCGGGGGGGACACCATATATTTT. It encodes CASGGDTIYF.

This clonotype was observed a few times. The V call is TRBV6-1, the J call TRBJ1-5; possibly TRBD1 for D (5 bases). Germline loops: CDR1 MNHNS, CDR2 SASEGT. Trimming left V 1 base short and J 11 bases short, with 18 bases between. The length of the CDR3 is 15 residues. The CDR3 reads CASSEVWGDPSAQHF. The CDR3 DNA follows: TGTGCCAGCAGTGAAGTTTGGGGGGACCCCTCCGCCCAGCATTTT.

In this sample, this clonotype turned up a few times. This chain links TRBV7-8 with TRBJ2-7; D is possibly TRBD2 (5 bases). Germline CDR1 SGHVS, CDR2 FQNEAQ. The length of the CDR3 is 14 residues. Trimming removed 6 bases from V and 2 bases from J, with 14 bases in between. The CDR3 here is CASRPRAGTYEQYF. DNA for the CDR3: TGTGCCAGCAGGCCCCGGGCGGGTACCTACGAGCAGTACTTC.

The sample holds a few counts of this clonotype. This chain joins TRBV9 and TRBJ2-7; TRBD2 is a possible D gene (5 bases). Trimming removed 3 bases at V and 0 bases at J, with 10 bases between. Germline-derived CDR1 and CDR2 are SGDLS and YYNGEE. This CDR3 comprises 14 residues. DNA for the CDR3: TGTGCCAGCAGCGAATCTGGGAGCTCCTACGAGCAGTACTTC. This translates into CASSESGSSYEQYF.

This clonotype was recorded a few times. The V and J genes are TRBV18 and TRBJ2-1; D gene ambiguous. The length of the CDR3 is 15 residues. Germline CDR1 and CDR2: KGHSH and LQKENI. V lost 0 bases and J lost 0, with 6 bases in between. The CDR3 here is CASSPPTTSYNEQFF. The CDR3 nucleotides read TGTGCCAGCTCACCACCCACAACCTCCTACAATGAGCAGTTCTTC.

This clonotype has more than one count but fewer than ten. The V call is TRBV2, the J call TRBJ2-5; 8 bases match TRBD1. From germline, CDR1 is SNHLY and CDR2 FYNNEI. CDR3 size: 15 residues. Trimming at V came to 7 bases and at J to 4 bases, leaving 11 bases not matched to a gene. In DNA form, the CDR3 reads TGTGCCAGCAAGATAGGGACAGGTGGTTCAGAGACCCAGTACTTC. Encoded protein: CASKIGTGGSETQYF.

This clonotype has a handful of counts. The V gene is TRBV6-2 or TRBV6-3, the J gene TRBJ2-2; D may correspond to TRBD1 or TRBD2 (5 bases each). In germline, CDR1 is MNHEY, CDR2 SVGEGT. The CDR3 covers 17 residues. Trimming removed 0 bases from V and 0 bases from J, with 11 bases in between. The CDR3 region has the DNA TGTGCCAGCAGTTACTCGAGGGGAGAACCGAACACCGGGGAGCTGTTTTTT. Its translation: CASSYSRGEPNTGELFF.

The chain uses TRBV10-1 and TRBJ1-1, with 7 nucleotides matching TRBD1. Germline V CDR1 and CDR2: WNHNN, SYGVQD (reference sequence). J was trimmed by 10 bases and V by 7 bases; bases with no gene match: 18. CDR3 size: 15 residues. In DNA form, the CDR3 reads TGCGCCAGCACCCCCGACAGGGAGAAGGACTCTGCAGCTTTCTTT. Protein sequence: CASTPDREKDSAAFF.

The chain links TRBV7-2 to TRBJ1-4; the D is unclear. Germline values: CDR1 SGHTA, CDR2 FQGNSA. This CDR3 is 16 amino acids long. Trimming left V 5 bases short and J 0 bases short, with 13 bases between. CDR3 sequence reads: CASSRRHVATNEKLFF. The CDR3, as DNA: TGTGCCAGCAGCCGCAGACACGTTGCAACTAATGAAAAACTGTTTTTT.

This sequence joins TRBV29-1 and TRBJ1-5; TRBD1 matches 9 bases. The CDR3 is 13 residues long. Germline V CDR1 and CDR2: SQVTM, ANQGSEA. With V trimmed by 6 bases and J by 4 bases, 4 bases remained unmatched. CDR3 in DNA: TGCAGCGTAGGACAGGGGCCGAATCAGCCCCAGCATTTT. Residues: CSVGQGPNQPQHF. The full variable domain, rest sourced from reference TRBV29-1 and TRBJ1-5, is SAVISQKPSRDICQRGTSLTIQCQVDSQVTMMFWYRQQPGQSLTLIATANQGSEATYESGFVIDKFPISRPNLTFSTLTVSNMSPEDSSIYLCSVGQGPNQPQHFGDGTRLSIL.